The 22 T cell receptor beta chains given below trace back to one sample, sequenced in a study of T cells in Graves' hyperthyroidism and ophthalmopathy. RNA transcripts were the template for amplifying TCR beta CDR3 regions. First-round RT-PCR targeting the TCR CDR3 was performed with the HTBI primer set. TCRdb reprocessed the multiplex PCR reads with MiXCR, giving one entry per CDR3 protein. The table includes a few hundred thousand distinct CDR3 sequences, roughly 14% detected once. Sequenced sample: blood. The source of these receptors is a woman aged 40-49 years with Graves' hyperthyroidism that later progressed to Graves' ophthalmopathy.

There are a few counts of this clonotype. This rearrangement joins TRBV18 to TRBJ2-1; TRBD2 is a possible D gene (6 bases). Trimming removed 0 bases from V and 6 bases from J, with 12 bases in between. The CDR3 sequence is 15 residues long. Germline CDR1 is KGHSH and CDR2 is LQKENI. The CDR3 sequence is CASSPPAEGFNEQFF. CDR3 in DNA: TGTGCCAGCTCACCACCGGCGGAGGGGTTCAATGAGCAGTTCTTC. The full variable domain, rest sourced from reference TRBV18 and TRBJ2-1, is NAGVMQNPRHLVRRRGQEARLRCSPMKGHSHVYWYRQLPEEGLKFMVYLQKENIIDESGMPKERFSAEFPKEGPSILRIQQVVRGDSAAYFCASSPPAEGFNEQFFGPGTRLTVL.

This clonotype was found many times. The chain is built from TRBV2 and TRBJ2-1; D may match TRBD1 or TRBD2 (5 bases each). Trimming shortened V by 6 bases and J by 12 bases, and 12 bases separated the two germline ends. Per the germline V gene, CDR1 is SNHLY and CDR2 is FYNNEI. CDR3 size: 11 residues. The CDR3 DNA is TGTGCCAGCAGATGGGGGTTGGCGCAGTTCTTC. Translating it yields CASRWGLAQFF.

This clonotype came up a few times. Mismatch with germline at one junction end may stem from a read error. The chain employs TRBV14 and TRBJ1-6; 10 positions match TRBD1. The CDR3 covers 15 residues. Germline CDR1 and CDR2: SGHDN and FVKESK. CDR3 nucleotide sequence: TGTGCCAGCAGCCATCCGGGACAGGGGCTATCACCCCCCCACTTT. It specifies CASSHPGQGLSPPHF.

This chain connects TRBV28 to TRBJ2-1, with 14 bases aligning to TRBD2. The CDR3 runs to 20 residues. Germline V gives CDR1 MDHEN, CDR2 SYDVKM. After removal of 2 bases from V and 1 base from J, the junction contained 10 bases not matched to a gene. CDR3 DNA: TGTGCCAGCAGTTTAGGCTTCGCGACTAGCGGGAGGGGTTCCTACAATGAGCAGTTCTTC. This codes for CASSLGFATSGRGSYNEQFF.

This clonotype was counted ten times or more. This chain links TRBV2 with TRBJ2-2; 9 bases map to TRBD1. Trimming took 5 bases from V and 4 from J; bases not matched to a gene: 5. The CDR3 consists of 15 residues. The germline V gene has CDR1 SNHLY and CDR2 FYNNEI. CDR3 amino acids: CASSPGQGRTGELFF. The DNA of the CDR3 is TGTGCCAGCAGTCCGGGACAGGGTCGCACCGGGGAGCTGTTTTTT.

This clonotype was counted ten times or more. The chain's CDR3 is CASTGTGEGYTF. The CDR3 coding sequence is TGTGCCAGCACCGGGACCGGAGAGGGCTACACCTTC. V usage is TRBV2 and J usage is TRBJ1-2; possible D gene TRBD1, 5 bases. The germline V and J ends were trimmed by 7 bases and 8 bases, with 14 bases remaining between them. The CDR3 loop spans 12 amino acids. Germline values: CDR1 SNHLY, CDR2 FYNNEI.

CDR3 region: CSVLARGKYTEAFF. The CDR3 DNA sequence: TGCAGCGTTCTGGCTCGAGGGAAATACACTGAAGCTTTCTTT. The chain recombines TRBV29-1 with TRBJ1-1; D ambiguous. This CDR3 contains 14 residues. V was trimmed by 5 bases and J by 3 bases, leaving 16 bases between them. Germline CDR1 is SQVTM and CDR2 is ANQGSEA.

This clonotype was observed many times. The rearrangement joins TRBV19 to TRBJ1-2, with D perhaps matching TRBD1 (5 bases). Germline lookup yields CDR1 LNHDA and CDR2 SQIVND (reference sequence). V lost 3 bases and J lost 4, with 9 bases in between. The CDR3 sequence is 13 residues long. CDR3 in DNA: TGTGCCAGTAGTATCCCAGGGACCTATGGCTACACCTTC. Amino acid sequence: CASSIPGTYGYTF. Looking up the rest from reference TRBV19 and TRBJ1-2 gives the full variable domain: DGGITQSPKYLFRKEGQNVTLSCEQNLNHDAMYWYRQDPGQGLRLIYYSQIVNDFQKGDIAEGYSVSREKKESFPLTVTSAQKNPTAFYLCASSIPGTYGYTFGSGTRLTVV.

In its sample, this clonotype was seen many times. V is TRBV5-5 and J is TRBJ1-1; D call uncertain. This CDR3 has 15 residues. Trimming took 2 bases from V and 4 from J, leaving 15 bases between them. Germline V gene data show CDR1 as SGHKS and CDR2 as YYEKEE (reference sequence). The DNA for the CDR3 is TGTGCCAGCAGCTTTGGGTGGACGGTTGTCACTGAAGCTTTCTTT. It translates to CASSFGWTVVTEAFF.

DNA for the CDR3: TGTGCCAGCACCCGACAGGATGAGCAGTTCTTC. Translation: CASTRQDEQFF. The chain couples TRBV18 to TRBJ2-1, with D perhaps TRBD1 (6 bases). The germline V and J ends were trimmed by 8 bases and 8 bases, with 10 bases remaining between them. Germline lookup yields CDR1 KGHSH and CDR2 LQKENI. The CDR3 loop spans 11 amino acids.

V usage is TRBV27 and J usage is TRBJ2-5, with 13 bases matching TRBD2. J lost 2 bases, V lost 3 bases, and 6 bases had no gene match. In germline, CDR1 is MNHEY, CDR2 SMNVEV (reference sequence). The CDR3 is 17 residues long. This CDR3 is CASSFLGTSGVQETQYF. In nucleotides, the CDR3 is TGTGCCAGCAGTTTCCTGGGGACTAGCGGGGTTCAAGAGACCCAGTACTTC.

This clonotype came up many times. The chain carries TRBV28 and TRBJ2-6; the match to TRBD1 covers 7 bases. V trimming: 1 base; J trimming: 1 base; junction bases outside the gene matches: 10. The CDR3 is 19 amino acids. The germline V gene encodes CDR1 MDHEN and CDR2 SYDVKM. The CDR3 coding sequence is TGTGCCAGCAGTTTATTCAGGGACAGTCTGGTGTCTGGGGCCAACGTCCTGACTTTC. Its translation is CASSLFRDSLVSGANVLTF.

This clonotype was recorded at least ten times. The chain employs TRBV2 and TRBJ1-5, with TRBD1 identical over 7 bases. V gave up 6 bases and J gave up 2 bases; unmatched junction bases: 7. This CDR3 is built from 15 residues. CDR1 and CDR2 (germline): SNHLY, FYNNEI. The CDR3 spells CASRVDQGGNQPQHF. CDR3 nucleotide sequence: TGTGCCAGCAGGGTCGACCAGGGGGGCAATCAGCCCCAGCATTTT.

The chain recombines TRBV15 with TRBJ1-3; TRBD1 matches at 9 bases. CDR1 and CDR2 (germline): LNHNV, YYDKDF (reference sequence). The CDR3 sequence is 20 residues long. V lost 5 bases and J lost 3; bases outside the gene matches: 20. The CDR3 loop reads CATSPLGDREAQLGGNTIYF. CDR3 bases: TGTGCCACCAGCCCCCTTGGGGACAGGGAGGCCCAATTGGGTGGAAACACCATATATTTT.

Many counts were recorded for this clonotype. The V gene is TRBV28, the J gene TRBJ2-5, with D perhaps matching TRBD1 or TRBD2 (5 bases each). CDR3 length: 13 residues. Germline-derived CDR1 and CDR2 are MDHEN and SYDVKM. The V and J ends lost 3 bases and 3 bases respectively, with 8 bases between them. Here the CDR3 reads CASSFRGEETQYF. For the CDR3, the DNA is TGTGCCAGCAGTTTTAGAGGGGAAGAGACCCAGTACTTC.

The table lists this clonotype with many counts. This rearrangement joins TRBV10-3 to TRBJ2-2; D is unclear. The CDR3 contains 13 residues. Germline V gives CDR1 ENHRY, CDR2 SYGVKD. With 0 bases removed from V and 6 bases from J, the gap between germline ends came to 5 bases. CDR3 coding DNA: TGTGCCATCAGTGAGTCGGGTCCCGGGGAGCTGTTTTTT. Encoded protein: CAISESGPGELFF.

This clonotype was observed many times. CDR3 residues: CASSEIAGGPQNIQYF. The DNA of the CDR3 is TGTGCCAGCAGTGAAATAGCGGGAGGGCCCCAAAACATTCAGTACTTC. The chain recombines TRBV6-1 with TRBJ2-4; 11 bases are shared with TRBD2. V trimming: 2 bases; J trimming: 5 bases; junction bases outside the gene matches: 5. The CDR3 is 16 amino acids. Germline assignment: CDR1 MNHNS and CDR2 SASEGT.

This clonotype was recorded at least ten times. The gene calls are TRBV20-1 and TRBJ2-2; 9 positions agree with TRBD1. Looked up from germline, CDR1 is DFQATT and CDR2 is SNEGSKA (reference sequence). V was clipped by 2 bases and J by 6 bases; unmatched bases: 7. This CDR3 region has 15 residues. The CDR3 spells CSARPGQGSAGELFF. The CDR3 DNA sequence: TGCAGTGCTAGACCGGGACAGGGAAGCGCCGGGGAGCTGTTTTTT.

This clonotype has a count of ten or more. The CDR3 nucleotides read TGTGCCAGCAGTTCGGGACACTTACTCTACGAGCAGTACTTC. This codes for CASSSGHLLYEQYF. The J gene is TRBJ2-7, the V gene TRBV12-3 or TRBV12-4, with D possibly TRBD1 on 6 matching bases. The V end was cut by 4 bases, the J end by 3 bases, with 13 bases between. The CDR3 extends over 14 amino acids.

Comment on this clonotype: One base away lies a much larger clone, so this may be a sequencing read error. The rearrangement links TRBV3-1 to TRBJ2-1; 8 bases fit TRBD2. Germline CDR1 LGHDT, CDR2 YNNKEL (reference sequence). The CDR3 extends over 16 amino acids. DNA for the CDR3: TGTACCAGCAGCCCGTACCCCGGACTAGCCCAGCCTGAGCAGTTCTTC. Its protein product is CTSSPYPGLAQPEQFF.

On this clonotype: A junction boundary mismatches the germline segment, possibly from a read error. This chain uses TRBV20-1 with TRBJ2-4, with a tentative D call TRBD2 (6 bases). Germline V lookup: CDR1 DFQATT, CDR2 SNEGSKA (reference sequence). The CDR3 extends over 15 amino acids. CDR3 amino acids: CSAREFGGFKNILYF. In DNA form, the CDR3 reads TGCAGTGCTAGAGAATTCGGGGGTTTCAAAAACATTCTGTACTTC.

This clonotype was found many times. The chain is built from TRBV28 and TRBJ1-1, with 9 positions matching TRBD1. This CDR3 comprises 20 residues. V gave up 5 bases and J gave up 3 bases; unmatched junction bases: 22. Germline CDR1 and CDR2: MDHEN and SYDVKM. The DNA of the CDR3 is TGTGCCAGCAGTCCGGGTATGTTCCACCGGGACAGGGACCCTTACACTGAAGCTTTCTTT. Protein: CASSPGMFHRDRDPYTEAFF.